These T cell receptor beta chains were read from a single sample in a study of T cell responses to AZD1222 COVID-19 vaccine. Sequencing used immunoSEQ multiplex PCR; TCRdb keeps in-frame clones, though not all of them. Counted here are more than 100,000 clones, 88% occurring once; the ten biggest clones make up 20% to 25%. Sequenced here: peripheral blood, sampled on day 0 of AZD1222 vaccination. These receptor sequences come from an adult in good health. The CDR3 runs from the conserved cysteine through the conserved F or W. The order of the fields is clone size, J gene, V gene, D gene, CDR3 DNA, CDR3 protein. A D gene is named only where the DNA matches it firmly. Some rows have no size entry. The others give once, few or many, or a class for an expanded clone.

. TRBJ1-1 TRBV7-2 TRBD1 TGTGCCAGCAGCTTCGGACAGGAGCACACTGAAGCTTTCTTT CASSFGQEHTEAFF
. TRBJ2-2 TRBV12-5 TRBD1 TGTGCTAGTGGTTTCTGGGTGAGGGGGCCGAACACCGGGGAGCTGTTTTTT CASGFWVRGPNTGELFF
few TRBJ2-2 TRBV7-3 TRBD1 TGTGCCAGCAGCGGGACAGGGACCGGGGAGCTGTTTTTT CASSGTGTGELFF
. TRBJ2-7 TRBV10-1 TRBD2 TGCGCCAGCAGTGAGGAACTAGCGGGTGCATCTATGCAGTACTTC CASSEELAGASMQYF
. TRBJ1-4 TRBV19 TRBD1 TGTGCCAGTAGCCTGAGGACAGGGGATGAAAAACTGTTTTTT CASSLRTGDEKLFF
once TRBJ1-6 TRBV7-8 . TGTGCCAGCAGCCCCCGAGGTGGGGAGGGAAGGTCACCCCTCCACTTT CASSPRGGEGRSPLHF
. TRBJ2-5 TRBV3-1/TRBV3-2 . TGTGCCAGCAGTTTAACTCGGGGCCCTCAAGAGACCCAGTACTTC CASSLTRGPQETQYF
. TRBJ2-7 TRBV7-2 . TGTGCCAGCAGCTCTGGGAGTACCTACGAGCAGTACTTC CASSSGSTYEQYF
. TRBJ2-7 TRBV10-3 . TGTGCCATCAGTCGGGCAGGGGAGAACGAGCAGTACTTC CAISRAGENEQYF
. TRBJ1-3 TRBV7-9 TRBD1 TGTGCCAGCAGCTTAACGCAGGGGGCCCTCCCTGGAAACACCATATATTTT CASSLTQGALPGNTIYF
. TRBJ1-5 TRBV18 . TGTGCCAGCTCACCAGCGGGGGTCGACAATCAGCCCCAGCATTTT CASSPAGVDNQPQHF
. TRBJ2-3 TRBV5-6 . TGTGCCAGCAGCTGGGGCGGGGGCCTGGGTACAGATACGCAGTATTTT CASSWGGGLGTDTQYF
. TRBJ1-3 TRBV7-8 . TGTGCCAGCAGCTTAGTGGGTTGGTCCTCTGGAAACACCATATATTTT CASSLVGWSSGNTIYF
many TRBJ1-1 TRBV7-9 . TGTGCCAGCAGCTTCTCTCTCGGTGAAGCTTTCTTT CASSFSLGEAFF
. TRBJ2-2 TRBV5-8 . TGTGCCAGCAGCCACAGGACCGGGGAGCTGTTTTTT CASSHRTGELFF
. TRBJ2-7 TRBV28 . TGTGCCAGCAGGACCACAGGGACGTACGAGCAGTACTTC CASRTTGTYEQYF
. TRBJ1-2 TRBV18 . TGTGCCAGCTCACCAGTCCCGGGTAGGGGCTATGGCTACACCTTC CASSPVPGRGYGYTF
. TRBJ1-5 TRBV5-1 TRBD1 TGCGCCAGCAGCCCGACAGGGAATAGCAATCAGCCCCAGCATTTT CASSPTGNSNQPQHF
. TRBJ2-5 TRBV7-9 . TGTGCCAGCAGCTTAGTATCGGGGCTGGAGACCCAGTACTTC CASSLVSGLETQYF
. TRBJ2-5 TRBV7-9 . TGTGCCAGCAGCTTAGCGCGCGGACGCTCACGGGAGACCCAGTACTTC CASSLARGRSRETQYF
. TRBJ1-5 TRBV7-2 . TGTGCCAGCAGCCAAACAGGGCTGAATCAGCCCCAGCATTTT CASSQTGLNQPQHF
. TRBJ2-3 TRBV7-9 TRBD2 TGTGCCAGCAGCTTAGGGGGACTAGCGGGAAACACAGATACGCAGTATTTT CASSLGGLAGNTDTQYF
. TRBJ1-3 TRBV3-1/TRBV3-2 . TGTGCCAGCAGCCAGACCCGGGACACCTTAGGGACCATATATTTT CASSQTRDTLGTIYF
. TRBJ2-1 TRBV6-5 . TGTGCCAGCAGTTACTTTCGCTCTTATGAGCAGTTCTTC CASSYFRSYEQFF
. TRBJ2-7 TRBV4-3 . TGCGCCAGCAGCCAGCGCGACGGATACGAGCAGTACTTC CASSQRDGYEQYF